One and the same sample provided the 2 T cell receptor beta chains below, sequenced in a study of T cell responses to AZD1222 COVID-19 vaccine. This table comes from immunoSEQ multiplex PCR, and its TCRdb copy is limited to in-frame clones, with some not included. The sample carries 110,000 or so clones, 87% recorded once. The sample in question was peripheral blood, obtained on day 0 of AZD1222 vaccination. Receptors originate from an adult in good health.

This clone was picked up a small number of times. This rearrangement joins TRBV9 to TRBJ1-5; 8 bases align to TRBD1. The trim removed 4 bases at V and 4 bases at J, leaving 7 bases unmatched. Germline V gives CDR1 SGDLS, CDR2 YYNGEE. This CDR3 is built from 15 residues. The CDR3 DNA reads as TGTGCCAGCAGCCCAGGGGGCCTTGAGAATCAGCCCCAGCATTTT. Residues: CASSPGGLENQPQHF.

The chain's CDR3 is CASSGPGQGLVGELFF. Here the CDR3 DNA reads TGTGCCAGCAGTGGTCCGGGACAGGGGCTTGTCGGGGAGCTGTTTTTT. This chain links TRBV2 with TRBJ2-2; TRBD1 agrees at 10 bases. This CDR3 region has 16 residues. V was pared by 4 bases and J by 7 bases, with 9 bases of the junction left unmatched. Germline assignment: CDR1 SNHLY and CDR2 FYNNEI.